The 3 T cell receptor beta chains listed next were all sequenced from one sample in a study of cytomegalovirus exposure and HLA in healthy donors. Primers for the PCR totalled 60 Vbeta and 13 Jbeta. Here immunoSEQ multiplex PCR was the method, and the copy in TCRdb shows in-frame clones only, minus some. The data show tens of thousands of clones, 80% seen once. Sequenced material: PBMCs. The receptors come from a man in his fifties or sixties in good health and CMV-seropositive.

The chain uses TRBV6-1 and TRBJ1-1; tentatively, D is TRBD1 (5 bases). The CDR3 contains 15 residues. The V and J ends lost 7 bases and 1 base respectively, with 16 bases between them. Germline V gene sequence: CDR1 MNHNS, CDR2 SASEGT. The CDR3: CASKTATRGNTEAFF. The DNA of the CDR3 is TGTGCCAGCAAGACAGCAACAAGGGGGAACACTGAAGCTTTCTTT.

V and J are TRBV7-2 and TRBJ2-7; D gene unclear. This CDR3 contains 15 residues. Germline loops: CDR1 SGHTA, CDR2 FQGNSA. The V gene lost 5 bases and the J gene lost 2 bases, with 16 bases spanning the gap. Here the CDR3 DNA reads TGTGCCAGCAGCATCCGGGTCTTTTCCACCTACGAGCAGTACTTC. This encodes CASSIRVFSTYEQYF.

The CDR3 sequence: CASSPTSGSSYEQYF. The CDR3 DNA sequence: TGTGCCAGCAGCCCCACTAGCGGGAGCTCCTACGAGCAGTACTTC. J is TRBJ2-7 and V is TRBV9; TRBD2 aligns across 11 bases. The junction had 3 bases not matched to a gene; V was cut back by 4 bases and J by 0 bases. CDR3 length: 15 amino acids. Per germline, CDR1 SGDLS and CDR2 YYNGEE.